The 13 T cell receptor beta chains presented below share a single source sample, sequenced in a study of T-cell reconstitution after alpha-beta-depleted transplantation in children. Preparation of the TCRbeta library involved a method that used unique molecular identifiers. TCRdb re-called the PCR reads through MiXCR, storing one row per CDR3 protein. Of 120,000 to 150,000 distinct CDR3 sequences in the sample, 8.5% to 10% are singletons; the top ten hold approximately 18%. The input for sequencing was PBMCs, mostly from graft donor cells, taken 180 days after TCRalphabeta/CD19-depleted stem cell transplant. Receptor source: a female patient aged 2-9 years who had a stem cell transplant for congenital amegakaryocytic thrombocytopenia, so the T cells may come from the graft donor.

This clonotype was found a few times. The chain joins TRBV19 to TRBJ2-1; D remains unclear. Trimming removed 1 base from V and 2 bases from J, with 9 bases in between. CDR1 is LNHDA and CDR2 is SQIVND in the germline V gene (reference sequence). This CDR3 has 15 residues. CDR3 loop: CASSIGSSAYNEQFF. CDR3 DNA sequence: TGTGCCAGTAGTATAGGATCCTCCGCCTACAATGAGCAGTTCTTC.

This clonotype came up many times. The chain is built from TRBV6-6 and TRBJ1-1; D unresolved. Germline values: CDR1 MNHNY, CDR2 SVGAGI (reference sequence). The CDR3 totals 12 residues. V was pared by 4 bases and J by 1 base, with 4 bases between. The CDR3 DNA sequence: TGTGCCAGCAGTTGGCGGAACACTGAAGCTTTCTTT. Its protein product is CASSWRNTEAFF.

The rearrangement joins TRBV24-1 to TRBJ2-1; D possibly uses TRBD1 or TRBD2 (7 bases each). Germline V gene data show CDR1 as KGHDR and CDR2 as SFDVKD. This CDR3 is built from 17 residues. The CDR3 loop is CGASYLAGGGTYNEQFF. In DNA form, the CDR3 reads TGTGGCGCCAGTTATTTGGCAGGGGGGGGGACGTACAATGAGCAGTTCTTC.

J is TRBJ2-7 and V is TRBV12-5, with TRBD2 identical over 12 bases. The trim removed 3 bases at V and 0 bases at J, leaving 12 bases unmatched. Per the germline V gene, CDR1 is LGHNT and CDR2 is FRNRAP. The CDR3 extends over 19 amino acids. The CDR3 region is CASGFNPSSGRASSYEQYF. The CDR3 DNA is TGTGCTAGTGGTTTTAACCCATCTAGCGGGAGGGCTAGCTCCTACGAGCAGTACTTC.

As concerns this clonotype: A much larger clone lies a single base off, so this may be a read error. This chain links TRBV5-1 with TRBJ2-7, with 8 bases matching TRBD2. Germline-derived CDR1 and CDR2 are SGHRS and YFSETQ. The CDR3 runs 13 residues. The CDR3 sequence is CASSGLAGYVQYF. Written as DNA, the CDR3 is TGCGCCAGCAGCGGGCTAGCGGGCTACGTGCAGTACTTC.

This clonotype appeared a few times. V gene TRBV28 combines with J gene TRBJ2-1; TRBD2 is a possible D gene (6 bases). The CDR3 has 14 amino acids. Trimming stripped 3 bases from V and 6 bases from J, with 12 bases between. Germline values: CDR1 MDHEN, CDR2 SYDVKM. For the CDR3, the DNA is TGTGCCAGCAGTTTGGGGGGTGCAGGCAATGAGCAGTTCTTC. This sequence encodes CASSLGGAGNEQFF.

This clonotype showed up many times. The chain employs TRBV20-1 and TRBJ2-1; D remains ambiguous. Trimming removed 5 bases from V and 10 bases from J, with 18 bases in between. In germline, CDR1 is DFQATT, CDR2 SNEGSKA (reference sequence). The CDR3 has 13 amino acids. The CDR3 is CSASYLTGREQFF. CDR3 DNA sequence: TGCAGTGCTTCTTATCTGACTGGGCGGGAGCAGTTCTTC.

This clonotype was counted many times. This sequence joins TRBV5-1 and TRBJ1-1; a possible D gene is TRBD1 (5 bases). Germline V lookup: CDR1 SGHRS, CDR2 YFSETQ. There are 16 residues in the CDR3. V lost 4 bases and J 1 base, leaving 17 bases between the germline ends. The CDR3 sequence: CASSPFQAGENTEAFF. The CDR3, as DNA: TGCGCCAGCAGCCCTTTTCAAGCGGGGGAGAACACTGAAGCTTTCTTT.

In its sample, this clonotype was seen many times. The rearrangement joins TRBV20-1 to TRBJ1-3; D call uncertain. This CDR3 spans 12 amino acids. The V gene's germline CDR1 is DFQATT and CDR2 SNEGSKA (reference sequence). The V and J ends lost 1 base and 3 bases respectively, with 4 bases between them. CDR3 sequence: CSARAGGNTIYF. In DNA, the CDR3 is TGCAGTGCTAGAGCGGGTGGAAACACCATATATTTT.

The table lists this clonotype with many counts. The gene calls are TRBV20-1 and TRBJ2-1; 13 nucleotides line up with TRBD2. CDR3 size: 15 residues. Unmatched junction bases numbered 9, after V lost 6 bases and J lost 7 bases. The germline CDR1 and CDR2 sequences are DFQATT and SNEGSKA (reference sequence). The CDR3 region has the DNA TGCAGTGCCGCCCTAAGACTAGCGGGGGGAAATGAGCAGTTCTTC. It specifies CSAALRLAGGNEQFF.

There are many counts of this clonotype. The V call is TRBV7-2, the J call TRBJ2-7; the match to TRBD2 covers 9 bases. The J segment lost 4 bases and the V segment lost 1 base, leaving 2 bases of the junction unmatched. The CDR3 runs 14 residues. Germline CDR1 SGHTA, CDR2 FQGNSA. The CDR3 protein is CASSLVAGEYEQYF. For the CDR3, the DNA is TGTGCCAGCAGCTTAGTAGCGGGAGAATACGAGCAGTACTTC.

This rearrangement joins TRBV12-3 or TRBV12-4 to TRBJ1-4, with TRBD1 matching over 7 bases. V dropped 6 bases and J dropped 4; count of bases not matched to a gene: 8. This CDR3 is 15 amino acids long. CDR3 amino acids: CASRDLGQINEKLFF. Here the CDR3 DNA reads TGTGCCAGCAGAGACCTGGGACAGATTAATGAAAAACTGTTTTTT.

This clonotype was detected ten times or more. CDR3 DNA sequence: TGCAGTGCTAGGTACAGTCCTACCTACGAGCAGTACTTC. Translated, it gives CSARYSPTYEQYF. The gene calls are TRBV20-1 and TRBJ2-7; no clear D. CDR1 DFQATT and CDR2 SNEGSKA come from the germline V gene (reference sequence). This CDR3 region has 13 residues. V shed 3 bases and J shed 2 bases, with 11 bases lying between them.